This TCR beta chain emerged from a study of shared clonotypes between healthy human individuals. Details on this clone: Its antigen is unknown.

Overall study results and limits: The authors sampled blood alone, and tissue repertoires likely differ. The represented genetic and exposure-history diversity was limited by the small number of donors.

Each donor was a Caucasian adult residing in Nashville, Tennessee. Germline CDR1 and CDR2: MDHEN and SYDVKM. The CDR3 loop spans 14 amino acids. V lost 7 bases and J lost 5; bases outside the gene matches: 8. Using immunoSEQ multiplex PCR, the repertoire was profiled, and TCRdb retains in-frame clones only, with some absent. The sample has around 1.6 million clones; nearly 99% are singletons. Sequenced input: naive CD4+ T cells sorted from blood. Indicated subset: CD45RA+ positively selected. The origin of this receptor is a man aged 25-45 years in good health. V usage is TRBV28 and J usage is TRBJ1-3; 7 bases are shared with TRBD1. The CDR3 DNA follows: TGTGCCAGCACCGGGACAGCACCACGAAACACCATATATTTT. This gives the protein CASTGTAPRNTIYF. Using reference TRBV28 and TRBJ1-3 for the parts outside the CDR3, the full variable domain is DVKVTQSSRYLVKRTGEKVFLECVQDMDHENMFWYRQDPGLGLRLIYFSYDVKMKEKGDIPEGYSVSREKKERFSLILESASTNQTSMYLCASTGTAPRNTIYFGEGSWLTVV.